This paragraph covers one TCR beta chain sequence. The table came from immunoSEQ multiplex PCR; TCRdb's copy has only in-frame clones and leaves some out. Counted here are around 50,000 clones, 83% occurring once; the ten biggest clones make up 4% to 6.5%. This CDR3 contains 15 residues. Germline V lookup: CDR1 WSHSY, CDR2 SAAADI. Trimming took 10 bases from V and 0 from J, leaving 16 bases between them. This specimen belongs to a study of Tregs in tolerant kidney transplant recipients. Unstimulated regulatory T cells (CD4+CD25+CD127-), CD4+CD25- non-regulatory cells, CD4 and CD8 cells were FACS-sorted from thawed PBMCs.

Sample: CD4+ T cells from blood. This chain connects TRBV10-2 to TRBJ1-5; D gene unclear. The clonotype comes from a human donor in good health. In nucleotides, the CDR3 is TGCGCCATCAGGTCTCACCAGTATAGCAATCAGCCCCAGCATTTT. Its translation: CAIRSHQYSNQPQHF.